The 8 T cell receptor beta chains below come from one sample, sequenced in a study of T cell responses to AZD1222 COVID-19 vaccine. This table comes from immunoSEQ multiplex PCR, and its TCRdb copy is limited to in-frame clones, with some not included. This sample has around 160,000 clones, with approximately 94% found just once. Sample: peripheral blood, taken on day 0 of AZD1222 vaccination. The receptors derive from an adult in good health.

The genes are TRBV2 and TRBJ1-1; unclear D gene. Germline V lookup: CDR1 SNHLY, CDR2 FYNNEI. The CDR3 loop spans 13 amino acids. The V end was cut by 5 bases, the J end by 2 bases, with 9 bases between. In nucleotides, the CDR3 is TGTGCCAGCAGTTCCGGGGTTAACACTGAAGCTTTCTTT. It is translated as CASSSGVNTEAFF.

This clone was detected only once. The chain couples TRBV24-1 to TRBJ1-3; D not certain. V was shortened by 0 bases and J by 4 bases, with 18 bases between the two germline ends. Per germline, CDR1 KGHDR and CDR2 SFDVKD. The CDR3 loop spans 18 amino acids. CDR3 amino acids: CATSDLKPYLNTGNTIYF. As DNA, the CDR3 is TGTGCCACCAGTGATTTGAAACCCTATTTAAATACAGGAAACACCATATATTTT.

The chain combines TRBV27 with TRBJ1-1; no clear D gene. The V end lost 2 bases, the J end lost 4 bases, and 14 bases lay between the germline ends. The CDR3 covers 15 residues. CDR1 and CDR2 from the germline V gene are MNHEY and SMNVEV (reference sequence). Written as DNA, the CDR3 is TGTGCCAGCAGTTTAAGGGTCACCGGAGGCACTGAAGCTTTCTTT. This encodes CASSLRVTGGTEAFF.

This chain links TRBV5-1 with TRBJ2-7; D may be TRBD2 (5 bases). Trimming pared 4 bases from V and 1 base from J, leaving 21 bases between. Germline CDR1 reads SGHRS; CDR2 reads YFSETQ. CDR3 length: 17 residues. CDR3: CASSTKWAPLESYEQYF. Written as DNA, the CDR3 is TGCGCCAGCAGCACGAAGTGGGCCCCACTAGAATCCTACGAGCAGTACTTC. Drawing the rest from reference TRBV5-1 and TRBJ2-7, the complete variable domain is KAGVTQTPRYLIKTRGQQVTLSCSPISGHRSVSWYQQTPGQGLQFLFEYFSETQRNKGNFPGRFSGRQFSNSRSEMNVSTLELGDSALYLCASSTKWAPLESYEQYFGPGTRLTVT.

This clone was found once. The chain combines TRBV4-2 with TRBJ1-2; no definite D call. CDR3 length: 13 residues. V gave up 0 bases and J gave up 8 bases, with 10 bases separating them. Germline CDR1 reads LGHNA; CDR2 reads YNFKEQ. The CDR3 sequence is CASSQEGRVGYTF. CDR3 coding DNA: TGTGCCAGCAGCCAAGAAGGAAGGGTGGGCTACACCTTC.

The chain couples TRBV27 to TRBJ1-3, with D possibly TRBD1 on 6 matching bases. Germline V lookup: CDR1 MNHEY, CDR2 SMNVEV (reference sequence). This CDR3 is built from 16 residues. Trimming removed 4 bases at V and 1 base at J, with 14 bases between. The CDR3 nucleotides read TGTGCCAGCAGTTCCTCAGGGGTAGGGTCTGGAAACACCATATATTTT. Its translation is CASSSSGVGSGNTIYF.

As to this clone: This sample includes further DNA sequences coding for the same CDR3. The chain recombines TRBV3-1 (or the pseudogene TRBV3-2) with TRBJ2-7; D ambiguous. In germline, CDR1 is LGHDT, CDR2 YNNKEL (reference sequence). The CDR3 consists of 11 residues. V lost 3 bases and J lost 3, with 3 bases in between. The CDR3 DNA follows: TGTGCCAGCAGCCAGGGCTACGAGCAGTACTTC. The encoded protein is CASSQGYEQYF.

The chain recombines TRBV11-2 with TRBJ2-7; 10 bases map to TRBD2. The CDR3 consists of 15 residues. The J segment lost 3 bases and the V segment lost 1 base, leaving 3 bases of the junction unmatched. Germline CDR1 reads SGHAT; CDR2 reads FQNNGV. The CDR3 is CASSLVAGGGYEQYF. DNA of the CDR3: TGTGCCAGCAGCTTAGTAGCGGGGGGAGGCTACGAGCAGTACTTC. The full variable domain, with the rest looked up from reference TRBV11-2 and TRBJ2-7, is EAGVAQSPRYKIIEKRQSVAFWCNPISGHATLYWYQQILGQGPKLLIQFQNNGVVDDSQLPKDRFSAERLKGVDSTLKIQPAKLEDSAVYLCASSLVAGGGYEQYFGPGTRLTVT.